This T cell receptor beta chain was captured in a study of cytomegalovirus exposure and HLA in healthy donors. As for the study in general: It was reported in a later analysis that the approximately 120 validation repertoires used the same platform as the 666 first-cohort repertoires.

Study-level findings and limits: In vitro data verified three CMV-associated chains as specific for CMV antigens. Per published reports, the classifier diagnosed cytomegalovirus status with high specificity and sensitivity. Cytomegalovirus-associated status was assigned to 164 TCR beta chains.

As to this clone: Its antigen is not known.

Some clones are missing from TCRdb's copy, which holds only in-frame ones; the method was immunoSEQ multiplex PCR. The table shows around 150,000 clones, with approximately 82% occurring only once. Sequences were obtained from PBMCs. This clonotype originated in a man younger than 45 in good health and CMV-seropositive.

DNA for the CDR3: TGTGCCAGCAGTTACTCTGACACCAGATACGAGCAGTACTTC. Translated: CASSYSDTRYEQYF. V gene TRBV6-5 combines with J gene TRBJ2-7; D gene unclear. In germline, CDR1 is MNHEY, CDR2 SVGAGI. V dropped 0 bases and J dropped 4 bases, with 10 bases sitting between them. There are 14 residues in the CDR3.